The clone carrying this TCR beta chain was detected only a few times. Its antigen is as yet unknown. RNA transcripts gave rise to amplified TCR beta CDR3 regions. Researchers ran a first-round RT-PCR on the TCR CDR3 using the HTBI primer set. TCRdb itself ran the multiplex PCR reads through MiXCR, one entry per CDR3 protein. The table has approximately 420,000 distinct CDR3 sequences, roughly an eighth seen once; the top ten hold 5.3%. The CDR3 is made up of 16 amino acids. The germline V gene has CDR1 SGHTS and CDR2 YDEGEE. The V and J ends lost 2 bases and 6 bases, in that order; junction bases with no gene match: 9. This sample was taken from a study of T cells in Graves' hyperthyroidism and ophthalmopathy. Study-level results: In simple terms, a model built on 13 V-J features told ophthalmopathy apart from stable hyperthyroidism. Among thyroid clonotypes expanded above 0.001, most also appeared in blood.

Hyperthyroidism in the patients, aged 18 to 65, was newly diagnosed and under 2 months in duration. Investigators excluded patients with uncontrolled infection, other autoimmune disease, pregnancy or lactation. Source material: blood. The sequence came from a woman under 30 with Graves' hyperthyroidism. The chain is built from TRBV5-8 and TRBJ2-3; 10 nucleotides agree with TRBD1. In nucleotides, the CDR3 is TGTGCCAGCAGCTTATATAGTGGGACAGGGGCCGATACGCAGTATTTT. Its protein product is CASSLYSGTGADTQYF.